Following are 20 T cell receptor beta chains from one sample sequenced in a study of metastatic and nonmetastatic thyroid tumors. Among the patients, none had received any treatment before thyroid surgery. TCRdb used MiXCR to call clones anew from the PCR reads. The sample has 15,000 to 20,000 clones, about 25% seen once; the top ten hold 10%. Material: adjacent normal tissue. These receptor sequences come from a female donor with papillary thyroid cancer or a benign thyroid nodule (not recorded which). Some clones in this sample may be carry-over from other donors' samples.

This clone is classed as large (0.1 to 1%). The V call is TRBV2, the J call TRBJ1-2; D ambiguous. The CDR3 length is 14 residues. Trimming left V 3 bases short and J 6 bases short, with 14 bases between. CDR1 is SNHLY and CDR2 is FYNNEI in the germline V gene. CDR3 coding DNA: TGTGCCAGCAGTGAGGATCGGATAGGTCATGGCTACACCTTC. This encodes CASSEDRIGHGYTF.

The V call is TRBV11-3, the J call TRBJ2-2, with no clear D. The CDR3 is 14 amino acids. Germline loops: CDR1 SGHNT, CDR2 YENEEA. V dropped 1 base and J dropped 5 bases, with 8 bases sitting between them. CDR3 loop: CASSLGFPTGELFF. The CDR3 region has the DNA TGTGCCAGCAGCTTAGGATTTCCGACCGGGGAGCTGTTTTTT.

This clone was seen a few times. V usage is TRBV12-3 or TRBV12-4 and J usage is TRBJ1-1; possible D gene TRBD1, 5 bases. The V gene lost 8 bases and the J gene lost 3 bases, with 10 bases spanning the gap. The CDR3 is 12 amino acids. The CDR3 DNA is TGTGCCAGCGGGCAGGGTCACACTGAAGCTTTCTTT. Protein sequence: CASGQGHTEAFF.

This clone was counted only a few times. This chain joins TRBV19 and TRBJ1-1, with TRBD1 as a possible D gene (5 bases). This CDR3 is 12 amino acids long. Trimming removed 6 bases at V and 5 bases at J, with 10 bases between. Germline V lookup: CDR1 LNHDA, CDR2 SQIVND (reference sequence). The CDR3 DNA reads as TGTGCCAGTAGGGAGGGGAGGACTGAAGCTTTCTTT. This sequence encodes CASREGRTEAFF.

CDR3 region: CASSYSGVGRTEAFF. CDR3 bases: TGTGCCAGCAGTTACTCCGGAGTGGGGAGGACTGAAGCTTTCTTT. V usage is TRBV6-2 or TRBV6-3 and J usage is TRBJ1-1; D is ambiguous. The germline gives CDR1 MNHEY, CDR2 SVGEGT. V was clipped by 0 bases and J by 5 bases, with 13 bases between them. The CDR3 spans 15 residues.

This chain links TRBV7-8 with TRBJ2-7, with D uncertain. The CDR3 covers 11 residues. Trimming pared 7 bases from V and 0 bases from J, leaving 4 bases between. The germline V gene encodes CDR1 SGHVS and CDR2 FQNEAQ. CDR3 sequence reads: CASMLSYEQYF. Here the CDR3 DNA reads TGTGCCAGCATGCTCTCCTACGAGCAGTACTTC.

The chain combines TRBV18 with TRBJ2-7; D unclear. The V gene's germline CDR1 is KGHSH and CDR2 LQKENI. V dropped 3 bases and J dropped 3 bases, with 9 bases sitting between them. The CDR3 has 13 residues. The chain's CDR3 is CASSPKENYEQYF. The DNA of the CDR3 is TGTGCCAGCTCACCCAAGGAGAACTACGAGCAGTACTTC.

The V gene is TRBV11-2, the J gene TRBJ2-3, with D perhaps assigned TRBD1 or TRBD2 (6 bases each). The CDR3 totals 15 residues. V lost 5 bases and J lost 4, with 16 bases in between. Germline values: CDR1 SGHAT, CDR2 FQNNGV. The CDR3 reads CASSPSRGAADTQYF. CDR3 bases: TGTGCCAGCAGCCCCAGTAGGGGGGCCGCAGATACGCAGTATTTT.

This chain links TRBV11-2 with TRBJ1-4; D gene uncertain. CDR1 SGHAT and CDR2 FQNNGV come from the germline V gene. The length of the CDR3 is 13 residues. Between the trimmed V and J ends, which lost 5 bases and 8 bases, there was a span of 12 bases. The CDR3 DNA follows: TGTGCCAGCAGCGAGTGGGAAGGAGAAAAACTGTTTTTT. This sequence encodes CASSEWEGEKLFF. The full variable domain, in which reference TRBV11-2 and TRBJ1-4 provide the parts outside the CDR3, is EAGVAQSPRYKIIEKRQSVAFWCNPISGHATLYWYQQILGQGPKLLIQFQNNGVVDDSQLPKDRFSAERLKGVDSTLKIQPAKLEDSAVYLCASSEWEGEKLFFGSGTQLSVL.

A remark on this clone: Just one base apart from a much larger clone, this may be a read error. This sequence joins TRBV30 and TRBJ2-7; 7 nucleotides match TRBD1. The CDR3 spans 11 residues. Germline CDR1 GTSNPN, CDR2 SVGIG (reference sequence). The CDR3: CAWIREGAMNF. Written as DNA, the CDR3 is TGTGCCTGGATCCGAGAGGGGGCTATGAACTTC.

In this sample, this clone turned up a few times. This sequence joins TRBV7-9 and TRBJ2-1, with D perhaps matching TRBD2 (5 bases). Germline V gives CDR1 SEHNR, CDR2 FQNEAQ (reference sequence). The V and J ends lost 0 bases and 8 bases respectively, with 11 bases between them. This CDR3 comprises 14 residues. CDR3 sequence: CASSLAGERHEQFF. As DNA, the CDR3 is TGTGCCAGCAGCTTAGCCGGGGAGCGGCATGAGCAGTTCTTC.

This clone appeared a few times. The rearrangement joins TRBV3-1 to TRBJ1-2; 9 bases align to TRBD1. Germline CDR1 and CDR2: LGHDT and YNNKEL (reference sequence). The CDR3 contains 13 residues. V lost 2 bases and J lost 6; bases outside the gene matches: 1. The CDR3 DNA follows: TGTGCCAGCAGCCAACGGACAGGGGATGGCTACACCTTC. It translates to CASSQRTGDGYTF.

Only a few counts were recorded for this clone. V is TRBV20-1 and J is TRBJ1-2, with TRBD1 matching over 8 bases. The V gene's germline CDR1 is DFQATT and CDR2 SNEGSKA (reference sequence). The CDR3 length is 14 residues. J gave up 9 bases and V 3 bases, and 12 bases lay outside the gene matches. For the CDR3, the DNA is TGCAGTGCTAGCCCTCGGACAGGGCAAGATCGCTACACCTTC. This translates into CSASPRTGQDRYTF.

This rearrangement joins TRBV9 to TRBJ2-1, with D perhaps matching TRBD1 (5 bases). The germline V gene encodes CDR1 SGDLS and CDR2 YYNGEE. With 6 bases removed from V and 5 bases from J, the gap between germline ends came to 12 bases. This CDR3 is 13 amino acids long. CDR3 bases: TGTGCCAGCACAGGCAGGACAAACAATGAGCAGTTCTTC. Protein sequence: CASTGRTNNEQFF.

CDR3 nucleotides: TGTGCCAGCAGTTTCCCACGGGGTGGCACTGAAGCTTTCTTT. It yields the protein CASSFPRGGTEAFF. The genes are TRBV12-3 or TRBV12-4 and TRBJ1-1; D ambiguous. Trimming removed 3 bases from V and 4 bases from J, with 12 bases in between. CDR3 size: 14 residues.

The chain employs TRBV20-1 and TRBJ2-7; possible D gene TRBD1, 6 bases. Per the germline V gene, CDR1 is DFQATT and CDR2 is SNEGSKA (reference sequence). The CDR3 runs to 12 residues. Trimming pared 3 bases from V and 5 bases from J, leaving 11 bases between. This CDR3 is CSASQDSHEQYF. In DNA, the CDR3 is TGCAGTGCTAGCCAGGACAGCCACGAGCAGTACTTC.

This clone was recorded a few times. The genes are TRBV28 and TRBJ2-2, with 9 bases lining up with TRBD1. The junction had 7 bases not matched to a gene; V was cut back by 6 bases and J by 2 bases. Looked up from germline, CDR1 is MDHEN and CDR2 is SYDVKM. The CDR3 is 16 amino acids. The CDR3 protein is CASRLTGGANTGELFF. The CDR3 coding sequence is TGTGCCAGCAGACTCACAGGGGGCGCAAACACCGGGGAGCTGTTTTTT.

The chain combines TRBV9 with TRBJ2-7; no reliable D call. Germline CDR1 is SGDLS and CDR2 is YYNGEE. V gave up 4 bases and J gave up 6 bases, with 17 bases separating them. CDR3 length: 14 amino acids. CDR3 nucleotide sequence: TGTGCCAGCAGCCCGCACTATCTGTCCGGCGAGCAGTACTTC. Protein sequence: CASSPHYLSGEQYF.

The rearrangement links TRBV28 to TRBJ2-7; D is unclear. There are 13 residues in the CDR3. Germline-derived CDR1 and CDR2 are MDHEN and SYDVKM. Trimming shortened V by 7 bases and J by 0 bases, and 10 bases separated the two germline ends. The CDR3 DNA reads TGTGCCAGCATGGAAGGCAGCTCCTACGAGCAGTACGTC. This sequence encodes CASMEGSSYEQYV.

The chain uses TRBV11-3 and TRBJ2-1; possible D gene TRBD1, 5 bases. The V end lost 3 bases, the J end lost 15 bases, and 21 bases lay between the germline ends. Germline V gene data show CDR1 as SGHNT and CDR2 as YENEEA. This CDR3 is built from 14 residues. This CDR3 reads CASSFSPGPRPWFF. The CDR3 nucleotides read TGTGCCAGCAGCTTTTCTCCAGGGCCCCGCCCGTGGTTCTTC.